This T cell receptor beta chain was captured in a study of vaccination and CD4 T cells after COVID-19. Overall study context: Samples were taken after vaccination, a median of approximately 72 days after dose two, with a range of 14 to 241.

Noted treatment: roughly 11-day PBMC culture with coronavirus spike peptide pools or control peptides (ViraFEST assay). Via ViraFEST, peptide pools expanded antigen-specific T cells before TCR sequencing. The culture of a few million PBMCs per well included about 9.7 IU/ml IL-2 and roughly 10 ug/ml peptide pools. Cells received half-medium changes with fresh IL-2 medium on days 3 and 7. Notes on this clonotype: Antigen: not known.

The CDR3 covers 17 residues. V dropped 2 bases and J dropped 5; count of bases not matched to a gene: 14. Per the germline V gene, CDR1 is KGHSH and CDR2 is LQKENI. Cultured CD4+ T cell DNA underwent sequencing with the Oncomine TCR Beta short-read assay. TCRdb fed the PCR reads into MiXCR, producing one record per CDR3 protein. The table has around 15,000 distinct CDR3 sequences, about 45% seen once. The material was CD4+ T cells from blood, cultured in vitro, obtained after SARS-CoV-2 vaccination. This TCR came from a human donor who had recovered from COVID-19. The chain has TRBV18 and TRBJ1-2; TRBD1 aligns across 7 bases. CDR3 DNA: TGTGCCAGCTCACCAGGGATCGGACAGGTCGTGTCTTATGGCTACACCTTC. Protein: CASSPGIGQVVSYGYTF.